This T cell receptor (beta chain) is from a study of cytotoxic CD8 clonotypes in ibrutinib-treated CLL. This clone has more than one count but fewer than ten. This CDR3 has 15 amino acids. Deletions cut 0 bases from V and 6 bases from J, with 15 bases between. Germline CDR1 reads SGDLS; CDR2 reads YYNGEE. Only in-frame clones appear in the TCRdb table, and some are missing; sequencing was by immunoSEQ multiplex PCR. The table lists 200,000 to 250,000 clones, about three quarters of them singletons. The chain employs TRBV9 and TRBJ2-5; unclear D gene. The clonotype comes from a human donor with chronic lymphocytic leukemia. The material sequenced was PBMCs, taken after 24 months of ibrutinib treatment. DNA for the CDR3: TGTGCCAGCAGCGTAGATGCTAGTTGGTTGCAGACCCAGTACTTC. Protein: CASSVDASWLQTQYF.